This TCR beta chain emerged from a study of T-cell memory formation after mild COVID-19. TCR alpha and TCR beta cDNA libraries carrying sample barcodes and UMIs came from 5'RACE with constant-segment primers. TCRdb recomputed calls from the 5' RACE reads with MiXCR, one row per CDR3 protein. The profile shows under 400,000 distinct CDR3 sequences, around 20% of them singletons. The CDR3 runs to 11 residues. V gave up 5 bases and J gave up 8 bases, with 9 bases separating them. The sequencing input was PBMCs or a T cell subset sorted from them (not recorded which). The rearrangement joins TRBV12-3 or TRBV12-4 to TRBJ1-1; maybe TRBD1 (5 bases). The sequence derives from an adult woman who had mild COVID-19 (a few samples of this study predate the infection). Cell type and time point are not known. CDR3 sequence (DNA): TGTGCCAGCAGTCCGGGGCTCGAAGCTTTCTTT. Translating it yields CASSPGLEAFF.